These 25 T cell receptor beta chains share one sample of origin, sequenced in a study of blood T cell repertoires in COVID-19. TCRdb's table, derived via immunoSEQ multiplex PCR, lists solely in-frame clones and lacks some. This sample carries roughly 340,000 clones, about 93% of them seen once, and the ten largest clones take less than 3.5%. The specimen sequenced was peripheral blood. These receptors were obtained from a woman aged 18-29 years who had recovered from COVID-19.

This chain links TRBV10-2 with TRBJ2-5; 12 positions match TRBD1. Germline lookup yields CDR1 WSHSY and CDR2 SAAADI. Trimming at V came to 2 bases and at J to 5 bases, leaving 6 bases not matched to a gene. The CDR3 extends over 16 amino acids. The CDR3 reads CASSEHGTGGMETQYF. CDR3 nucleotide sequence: TGCGCCAGCAGTGAGCACGGGACAGGGGGCATGGAGACCCAGTACTTC.

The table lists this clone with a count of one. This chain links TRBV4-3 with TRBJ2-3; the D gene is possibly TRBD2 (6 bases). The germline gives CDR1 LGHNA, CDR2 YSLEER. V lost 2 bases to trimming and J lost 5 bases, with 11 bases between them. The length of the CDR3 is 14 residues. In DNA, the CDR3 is TGCGCCAGCAGCCAAAGGGACTCTGGAGATACGCAGTATTTT. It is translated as CASSQRDSGDTQYF.

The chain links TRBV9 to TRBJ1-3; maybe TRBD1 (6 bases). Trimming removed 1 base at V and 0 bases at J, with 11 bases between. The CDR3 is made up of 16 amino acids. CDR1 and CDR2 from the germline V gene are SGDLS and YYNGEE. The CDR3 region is CASSVYQGLSGNTIYF. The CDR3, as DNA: TGTGCCAGCAGCGTATATCAGGGGCTCTCTGGAAACACCATATATTTT.

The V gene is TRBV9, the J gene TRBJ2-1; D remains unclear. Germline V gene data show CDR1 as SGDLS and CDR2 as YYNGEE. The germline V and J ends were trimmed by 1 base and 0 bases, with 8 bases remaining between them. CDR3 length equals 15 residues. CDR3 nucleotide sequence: TGTGCCAGCAGCGTAATGCTAGGCTCCTACAATGAGCAGTTCTTC. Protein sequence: CASSVMLGSYNEQFF.

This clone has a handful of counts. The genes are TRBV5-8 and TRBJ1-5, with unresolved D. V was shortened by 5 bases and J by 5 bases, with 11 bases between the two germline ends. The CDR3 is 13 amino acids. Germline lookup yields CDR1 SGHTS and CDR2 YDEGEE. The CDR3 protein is CASRVDGDQPQHF. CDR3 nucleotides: TGTGCCAGCAGGGTCGACGGGGATCAGCCCCAGCATTTT. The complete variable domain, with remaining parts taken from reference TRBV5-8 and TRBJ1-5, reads EAGVTQSPTHLIKTRGQQATLRCSPISGHTSVYWYQQALGLGLQFLLWYDEGEERNRGNFPPRFSGRQFPNYSSELNVNALELEDSALYLCASRVDGDQPQHFGDGTRLSIL.

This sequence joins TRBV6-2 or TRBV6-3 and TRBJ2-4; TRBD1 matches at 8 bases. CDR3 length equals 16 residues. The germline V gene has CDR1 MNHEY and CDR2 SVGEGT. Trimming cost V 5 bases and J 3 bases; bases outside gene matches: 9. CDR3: CASSTLADRDKNIQYF. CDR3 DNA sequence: TGTGCCAGCAGTACTCTGGCGGACAGGGACAAAAACATTCAGTACTTC.

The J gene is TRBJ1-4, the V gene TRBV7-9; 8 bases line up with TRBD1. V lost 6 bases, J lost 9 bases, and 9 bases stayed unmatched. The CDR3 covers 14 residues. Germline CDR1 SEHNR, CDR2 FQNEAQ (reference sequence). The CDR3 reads CASSSDRDLKKLFF. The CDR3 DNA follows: TGTGCCAGCAGTTCGGACAGGGACTTGAAAAAACTGTTTTTT.

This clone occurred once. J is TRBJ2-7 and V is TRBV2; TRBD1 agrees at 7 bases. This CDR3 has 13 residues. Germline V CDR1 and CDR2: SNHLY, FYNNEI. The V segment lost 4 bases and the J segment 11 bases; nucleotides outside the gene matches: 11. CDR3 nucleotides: TGTGCCAGCAGTGTGGACAGCTCTACAGGGGAGTACGTC. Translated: CASSVDSSTGEYV.

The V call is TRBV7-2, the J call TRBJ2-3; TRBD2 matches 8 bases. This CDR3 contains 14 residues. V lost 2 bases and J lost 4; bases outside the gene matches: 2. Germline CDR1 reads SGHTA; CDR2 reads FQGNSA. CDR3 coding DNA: TGTGCCAGCAGCTTATCCGGGAGGGCAGATACGCAGTATTTT. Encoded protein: CASSLSGRADTQYF.

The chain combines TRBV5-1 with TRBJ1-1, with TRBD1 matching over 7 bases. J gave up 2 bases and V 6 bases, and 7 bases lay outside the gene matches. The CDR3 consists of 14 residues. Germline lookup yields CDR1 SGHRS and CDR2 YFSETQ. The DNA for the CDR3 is TGCGCCAGCACCGTTCAGGGGGGTAACACTGAAGCTTTCTTT. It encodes CASTVQGGNTEAFF.

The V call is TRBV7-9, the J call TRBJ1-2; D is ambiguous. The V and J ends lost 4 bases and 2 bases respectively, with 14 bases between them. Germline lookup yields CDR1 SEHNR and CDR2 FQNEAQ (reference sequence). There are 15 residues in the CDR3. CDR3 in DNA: TGTGCCAGCAGCTCTTTTCCTTACAGCAACTATGGCTACACCTTC. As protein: CASSSFPYSNYGYTF.

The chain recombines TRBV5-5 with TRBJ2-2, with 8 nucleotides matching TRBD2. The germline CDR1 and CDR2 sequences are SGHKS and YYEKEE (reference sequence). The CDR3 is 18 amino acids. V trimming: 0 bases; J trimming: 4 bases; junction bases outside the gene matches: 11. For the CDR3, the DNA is TGTGCCAGCAGCTTGGGGAGCGGGAGACGTACAGTCACCGGGGAGCTGTTTTTT. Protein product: CASSLGSGRRTVTGELFF. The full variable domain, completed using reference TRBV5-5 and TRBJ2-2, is DAGVTQSPTHLIKTRGQQVTLRCSPISGHKSVSWYQQVLGQGPQFIFQYYEKEERGRGNFPDRFSARQFPNYSSELNVNALLLGDSALYLCASSLGSGRRTVTGELFFGEGSRLTVL.

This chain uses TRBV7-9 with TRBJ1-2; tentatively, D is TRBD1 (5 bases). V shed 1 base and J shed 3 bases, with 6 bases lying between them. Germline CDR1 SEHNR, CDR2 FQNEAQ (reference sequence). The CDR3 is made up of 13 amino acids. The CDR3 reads CASSLEGYYGYTF. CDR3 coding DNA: TGTGCCAGCAGCTTAGAGGGGTACTATGGCTACACCTTC.

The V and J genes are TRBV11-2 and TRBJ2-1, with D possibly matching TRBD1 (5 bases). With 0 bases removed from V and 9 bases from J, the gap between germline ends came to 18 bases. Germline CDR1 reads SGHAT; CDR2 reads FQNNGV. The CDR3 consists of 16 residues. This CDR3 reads CASSLERGPYLPEQFF. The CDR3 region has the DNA TGTGCCAGCAGCTTAGAAAGGGGCCCCTATCTCCCTGAGCAGTTCTTC.

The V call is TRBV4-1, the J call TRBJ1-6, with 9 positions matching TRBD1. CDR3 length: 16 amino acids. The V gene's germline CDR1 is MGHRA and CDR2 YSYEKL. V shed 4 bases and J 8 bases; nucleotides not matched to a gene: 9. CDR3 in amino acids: CASSRLDRGVDSPLHF. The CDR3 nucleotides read TGCGCCAGCAGCCGGCTGGACAGGGGAGTGGATTCACCCCTCCACTTT.

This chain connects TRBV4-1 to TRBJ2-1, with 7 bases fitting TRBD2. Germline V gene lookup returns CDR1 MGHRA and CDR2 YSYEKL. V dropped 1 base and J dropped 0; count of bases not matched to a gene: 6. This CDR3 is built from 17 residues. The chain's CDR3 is CASSQGDGRRSYNEQFF. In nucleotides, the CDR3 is TGCGCCAGCAGCCAAGGGGACGGGAGGCGCTCCTACAATGAGCAGTTCTTC.

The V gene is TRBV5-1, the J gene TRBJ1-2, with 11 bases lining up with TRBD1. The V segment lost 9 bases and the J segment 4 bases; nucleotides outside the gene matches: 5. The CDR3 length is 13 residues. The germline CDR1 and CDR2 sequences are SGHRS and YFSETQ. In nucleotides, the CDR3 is TGCGCCACAGGGACAGGGGGTTTCTATGGCTACACCTTC. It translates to CATGTGGFYGYTF.

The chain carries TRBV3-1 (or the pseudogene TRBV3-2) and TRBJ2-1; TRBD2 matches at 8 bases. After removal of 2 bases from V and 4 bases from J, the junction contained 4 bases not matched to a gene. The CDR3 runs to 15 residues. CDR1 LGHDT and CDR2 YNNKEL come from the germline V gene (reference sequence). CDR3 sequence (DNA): TGTGCCAGCAGCCAACTGGGACTAGGGTACAATGAGCAGTTCTTC. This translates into CASSQLGLGYNEQFF.

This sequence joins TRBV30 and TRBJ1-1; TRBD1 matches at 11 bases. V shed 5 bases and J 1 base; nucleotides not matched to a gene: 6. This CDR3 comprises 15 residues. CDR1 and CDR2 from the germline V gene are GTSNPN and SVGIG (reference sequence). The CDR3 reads CAWEDRGRRNTEAFF. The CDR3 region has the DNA TGTGCCTGGGAGGACAGGGGGCGGCGGAACACTGAAGCTTTCTTT.

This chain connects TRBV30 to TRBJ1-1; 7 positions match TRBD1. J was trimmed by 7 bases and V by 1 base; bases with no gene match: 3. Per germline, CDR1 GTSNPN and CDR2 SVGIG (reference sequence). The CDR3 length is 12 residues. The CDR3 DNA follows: TGTGCCTGGAGTGGGCAGGGGGTTGAAGCTTTCTTT. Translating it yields CAWSGQGVEAFF.

The CDR3 reads CASSTRDRVMSGNTIYF. CDR3 in DNA: TGTGCCAGCTCGACCCGGGACAGGGTGATGTCTGGAAACACCATATATTTT. This chain connects TRBV18 to TRBJ1-3, with 9 bases aligning to TRBD1. Trimming cost V 6 bases and J 1 base; bases outside gene matches: 10. Germline assignment: CDR1 KGHSH and CDR2 LQKENI. The CDR3 loop spans 17 amino acids.

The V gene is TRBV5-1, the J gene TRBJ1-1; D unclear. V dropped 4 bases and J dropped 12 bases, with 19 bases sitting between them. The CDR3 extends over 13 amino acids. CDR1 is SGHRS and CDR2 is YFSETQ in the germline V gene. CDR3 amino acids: CASSEGGRAVTFF. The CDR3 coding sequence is TGCGCCAGCAGCGAAGGAGGACGGGCGGTAACTTTCTTT.

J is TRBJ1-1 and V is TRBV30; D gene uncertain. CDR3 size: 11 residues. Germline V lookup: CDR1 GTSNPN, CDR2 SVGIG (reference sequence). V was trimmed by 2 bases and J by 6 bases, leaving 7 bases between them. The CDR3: CAWSHSSEAFF. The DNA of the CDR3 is TGTGCCTGGAGTCATTCATCTGAAGCTTTCTTT.

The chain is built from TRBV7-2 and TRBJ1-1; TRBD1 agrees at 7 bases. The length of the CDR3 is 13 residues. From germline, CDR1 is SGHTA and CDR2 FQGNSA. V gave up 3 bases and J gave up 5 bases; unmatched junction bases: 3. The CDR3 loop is CASSLNRGTEAFF. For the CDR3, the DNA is TGTGCCAGCAGCTTGAACAGGGGTACTGAAGCTTTCTTT.

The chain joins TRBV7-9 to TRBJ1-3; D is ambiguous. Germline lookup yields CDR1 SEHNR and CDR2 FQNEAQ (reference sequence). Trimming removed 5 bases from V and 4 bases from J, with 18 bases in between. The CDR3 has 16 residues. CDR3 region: CASSGSQMEAGNTIYF. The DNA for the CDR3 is TGTGCCAGCAGCGGATCCCAAATGGAGGCAGGAAACACCATATATTTT.